This T cell receptor beta chain was identified during a study of blood T cell repertoires in COVID-19. Study at large: Sites across the United States, Italy and Spain contributed samples from acute and convalescent COVID-19.

The assay was immunoSEQ multiplex PCR, and TCRdb's table has in-frame clones only and misses some. The repertoire consists of about 140,000 clones, with under 90% occurring once and the leading ten covering around 10%. The germline V gene encodes CDR1 MNHEY and CDR2 SVGEGT. The CDR3 covers 15 residues. V lost 4 bases and J lost 3; bases outside the gene matches: 5. This TCR derives from a woman older than 75 in a cohort sampled during active or convalescent COVID-19. This chain links TRBV6-2 or TRBV6-3 with TRBJ1-1; 10 bases align to TRBD1. Sequencing input: peripheral blood. The chain's CDR3 is CASSSSGTGDTEAFF. The CDR3 nucleotides are TGTGCCAGCAGTTCCTCCGGGACAGGGGACACTGAAGCTTTCTTT.